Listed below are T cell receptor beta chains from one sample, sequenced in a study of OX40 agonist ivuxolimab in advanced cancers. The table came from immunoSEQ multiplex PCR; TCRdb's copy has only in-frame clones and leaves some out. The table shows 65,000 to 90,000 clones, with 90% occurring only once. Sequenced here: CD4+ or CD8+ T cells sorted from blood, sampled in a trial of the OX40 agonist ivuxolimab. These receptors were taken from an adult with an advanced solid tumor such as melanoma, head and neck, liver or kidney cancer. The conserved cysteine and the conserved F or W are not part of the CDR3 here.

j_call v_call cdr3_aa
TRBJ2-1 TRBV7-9 ASRKLAGSSYNEQF
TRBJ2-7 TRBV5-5 ASSLYTGDHYEQY
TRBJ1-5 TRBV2 ASSEGQGHNQPQH
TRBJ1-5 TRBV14 ASTPGFWIDQPQH
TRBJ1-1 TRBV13 ASSLTRGQAF
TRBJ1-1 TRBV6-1 ASSEERGWSAF
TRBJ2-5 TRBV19 ASSIANQQQETQY
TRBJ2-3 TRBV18 ASSPNLLGQGGTDTQY
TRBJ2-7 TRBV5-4 ASSLADAAGGREQY
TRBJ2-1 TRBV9 ASSSSGSPHNEQF
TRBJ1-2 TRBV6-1 ASSLQPIYGYT
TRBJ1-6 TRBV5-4 ASSLRSSPLH
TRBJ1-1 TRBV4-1 ASRKGAGDTEAF
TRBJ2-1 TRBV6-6 ASSYPGQDNEQF
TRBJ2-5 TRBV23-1 ASSQGRQETQY
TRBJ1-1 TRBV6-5 ASSDNSEAF